This T cell receptor beta chain was identified during a study of CD4+ T cells in melanoma. Trimming left V 5 bases short and J 6 bases short, with 14 bases between. The length of the CDR3 is 14 residues. Germline V gene lookup returns CDR1 LNHDA and CDR2 SQIVND (reference sequence). Only in-frame clones appear in the TCRdb table, and some are missing; sequencing was by immunoSEQ multiplex PCR. Of about 55,000 clones listed, approximately 70% were seen once; the top ten hold under 5.5%. V usage is TRBV19 and J usage is TRBJ1-5, with D tentatively TRBD1 (5 bases). The clonotype was recovered from a human donor with melanoma. Input material: tumor tissue. The CDR3 sequence: CASSPRTGGQPQHF. The CDR3 DNA reads TGTGCCAGTAGTCCTCGGACCGGGGGTCAGCCCCAGCATTTT.